The sequence of this TCR beta chain was determined in a study of T cells in localized non-small cell lung cancer. Study results and caveats: Measurement of T cell clonality placed uninvolved adjacent lung highest, above the level in tumor. Among blood samples, higher T cell density accompanied longer overall survival. It remains possible that heterogeneity exists, since only one tumor region was sequenced. The appearance of a median around 57 of the top 100 tumor clones was seen in adjacent lung.

This clone appeared a few times. The target antigen is unknown. Germline V lookup: CDR1 MNHEY, CDR2 SVGAGI. Germline trimming cut 6 bases from V and 7 bases from J; bases unmatched to any gene: 7. This CDR3 comprises 15 residues. Here immunoSEQ multiplex PCR was the method, and the copy in TCRdb shows in-frame clones only, minus some. Among around 36,000 clones, around 79% were seen once, and the ten largest hold roughly 35%. Specimen: PBMCs, collected before any cancer treatment. This clonotype was sampled from a woman aged 35 to 70 with stage II squamous cell lung carcinoma. The chain uses TRBV6-5 and TRBJ2-3; 13 positions match TRBD2. CDR3 DNA sequence: TGTGCCAGCAGAACCTCCGGGACTAGCGGGAATACGCAGTATTTT. Protein: CASRTSGTSGNTQYF.